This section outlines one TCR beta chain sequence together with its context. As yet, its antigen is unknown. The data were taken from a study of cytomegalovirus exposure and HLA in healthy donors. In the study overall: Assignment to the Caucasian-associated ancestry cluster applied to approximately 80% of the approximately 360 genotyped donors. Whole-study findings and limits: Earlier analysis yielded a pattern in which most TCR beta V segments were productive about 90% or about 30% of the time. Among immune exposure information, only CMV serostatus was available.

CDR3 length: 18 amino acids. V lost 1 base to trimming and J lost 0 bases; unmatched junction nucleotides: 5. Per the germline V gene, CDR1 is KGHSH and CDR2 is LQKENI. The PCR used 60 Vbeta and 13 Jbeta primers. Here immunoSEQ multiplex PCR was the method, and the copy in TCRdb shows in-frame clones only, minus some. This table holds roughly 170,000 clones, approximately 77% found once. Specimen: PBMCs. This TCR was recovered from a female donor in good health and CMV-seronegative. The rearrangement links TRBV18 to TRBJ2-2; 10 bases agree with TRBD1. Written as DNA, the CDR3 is TGTGCCAGCTCACCACGGGACAGGGGCCCTTCGAACACCGGGGAGCTGTTTTTT. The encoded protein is CASSPRDRGPSNTGELFF.